This T cell receptor beta chain was identified during a study of T-cell memory formation after mild COVID-19. This clonotype came up a few times. Germline CDR1 SGHRS, CDR2 YFSETQ. The CDR3 covers 17 residues. V lost 0 bases, J lost 0 bases, and 4 bases stayed unmatched. Using its own MiXCR run on the 5' RACE reads, TCRdb lists one record per CDR3 protein. The sample holds 190,000 or so distinct CDR3 sequences, about a fifth seen once. Sequencing was carried out using PBMCs or a T cell subset sorted from them (not recorded which). V gene TRBV5-1 combines with J gene TRBJ2-7; 12 bases map to TRBD2. The origin of this receptor is an adult woman who had mild COVID-19 (a few samples of this study predate the infection). Cell type and time point are not known. The CDR3 here is CASSLGLAGDHSYEQYF. The DNA for the CDR3 is TGCGCCAGCAGCTTGGGACTAGCGGGAGACCACTCCTACGAGCAGTACTTC.